The 5 T cell receptor beta chains reported below all come from one sample, sequenced in a study of OX40 agonist ivuxolimab in advanced cancers. Data came from immunoSEQ multiplex PCR; TCRdb stores just in-frame clones and leaves some out. In the table there are about 74,000 clones, approximately 88% of which are singletons. Source: CD4+ or CD8+ T cells sorted from blood, taken in a trial of the OX40 agonist ivuxolimab. These receptors were collected from an adult with an advanced solid tumor such as melanoma, head and neck, liver or kidney cancer.

DNA for the CDR3: TGTGCCAGCACCCCCGACAGGGAAAGAAGGGCTGGCTACACCTTC. Its translation: CASTPDRERRAGYTF. The chain uses TRBV5-6 and TRBJ1-2; 7 nucleotides align to TRBD1. The CDR3 contains 15 residues. V trimming: 6 bases; J trimming: 7 bases; junction bases outside the gene matches: 15. The germline V gene encodes CDR1 SGHDT and CDR2 YYEEEE.

The rearrangement uses TRBV6-1 and TRBJ2-2; the D is unclear. Deletions cut 4 bases from V and 3 bases from J, with 3 bases between. The germline CDR1 and CDR2 sequences are MNHNS and SASEGT. This CDR3 has 12 amino acids. The CDR3 sequence is CASSVDTGELFF. CDR3 DNA: TGTGCCAGCAGTGTCGACACCGGGGAGCTGTTTTTT.

The chain has TRBV4-1 and TRBJ2-5, with D unclear. Trimming took off 2 bases at V and 4 bases at J, with 8 bases between the two ends. The germline CDR1 and CDR2 sequences are MGHRA and YSYEKL. The CDR3 runs to 13 residues. The CDR3 region has the DNA TGCGCCAGCAGCCAAACGGAAGGAGAGACCCAGTACTTC. Translated: CASSQTEGETQYF.

This chain connects TRBV15 to TRBJ2-1; possible D gene TRBD2, 6 bases. CDR1 and CDR2 from the germline V gene are LNHNV and YYDKDF (reference sequence). CDR3 length equals 15 residues. V was cut by 3 bases and J by 3 bases, with 12 bases left in between. CDR3 bases: TGTGCCACCAGCAGGGCGACTAGTGTCTACAATGAGCAGTTCTTC. Translation gives CATSRATSVYNEQFF.

About this clone: The sample contains more than one DNA sequence encoding this CDR3. This chain joins TRBV5-6 and TRBJ2-5; 12 bases are a match to TRBD1. Per the germline V gene, CDR1 is SGHDT and CDR2 is YYEEEE. The CDR3 length is 16 residues. Germline trimming cut 5 bases from V and 4 bases from J; bases unmatched to any gene: 9. The CDR3 region has the DNA TGTGCCAGCAGTTTCTTCCGGGACAGGGGGCGAGAGACCCAGTACTTC. This encodes CASSFFRDRGRETQYF. Full variable domain (missing parts from reference TRBV5-6 and TRBJ2-5): DAGVTQSPTHLIKTRGQQVTLRCSPKSGHDTVSWYQQALGQGPQFIFQYYEEEERQRGNFPDRFSGHQFPNYSSELNVNALLLGDSALYLCASSFFRDRGRETQYFGPGTRLLVL.